This is a list of T cell receptor beta chains from one sample in a study of T cells in localized non-small cell lung cancer. Generated by immunoSEQ multiplex PCR, the TCRdb table keeps only in-frame clones and is missing some. The data hold around 80,000 clones, with around 80% observed a single time. The source was PBMCs, collected before any cancer treatment. The receptors originated from a man aged 40 to 69 with stage II squamous cell lung carcinoma. Both conserved end residues are part of each CDR3. Each record gives: D gene, clone size, CDR3 length, V gene, J gene, CDR3 DNA, CDR3 protein. D genes are given only for firm matches. The listing skips clone size in some rows; elsewhere it reads once, few, many or a size class.

d_call: .
clone_size: .
cdr3_length: 15
v_call: TRBV28
j_call: TRBJ1-5
cdr3_nt: TGTGCCAGCAGGTCACCCACAGGGAGTCATCAGCCCCAGCATTTT
cdr3_aa: CASRSPTGSHQPQHF

d_call: .
clone_size: .
cdr3_length: 12
v_call: TRBV7-9
j_call: TRBJ1-2
cdr3_nt: TGTGCCAGCAGCTTAGCCTCCTATGGCTACACCTTC
cdr3_aa: CASSLASYGYTF

d_call: .
clone_size: .
cdr3_length: 14
v_call: TRBV5-8
j_call: TRBJ1-1
cdr3_nt: TGTGCCAGTTTCCGGAGATTTTGGAACACTGAAGCTTTCTTT
cdr3_aa: CASFRRFWNTEAFF

d_call: .
clone_size: .
cdr3_length: 14
v_call: TRBV5-8
j_call: TRBJ2-7
cdr3_nt: TGTGCCAGCAGCTTAGGACAGAACCTCTACGAGCAGTACTTC
cdr3_aa: CASSLGQNLYEQYF

d_call: .
clone_size: .
cdr3_length: 13
v_call: TRBV29-1
j_call: TRBJ2-7
cdr3_nt: TGCAGCGTCGGGGCCCCGCCGGGCTACGAGCAGTACTTC
cdr3_aa: CSVGAPPGYEQYF

d_call: TRBD2
clone_size: few
cdr3_length: 16
v_call: TRBV7-9
j_call: TRBJ2-2
cdr3_nt: TGTGCCAGCAGCCCTCTGACTAGCGGGAACACCGGGGAGCTGTTTTTT
cdr3_aa: CASSPLTSGNTGELFF

d_call: .
clone_size: once
cdr3_length: 11
v_call: TRBV30
j_call: TRBJ2-7
cdr3_nt: TGTGCCTGGAGTGTACTCTACGAGCAGTACTTC
cdr3_aa: CAWSVLYEQYF

d_call: .
clone_size: .
cdr3_length: 17
v_call: TRBV7-9
j_call: TRBJ2-1
cdr3_nt: TGTGCCAGCAGCACCAGGGGGGGGCAGACTCGCTACAATGAGCAGTTCTTC
cdr3_aa: CASSTRGGQTRYNEQFF

d_call: .
clone_size: .
cdr3_length: 14
v_call: TRBV7-9
j_call: TRBJ2-2
cdr3_nt: TGTGCCAGCAGCTTAGAGGTTTATACCGGGGAGCTGTTTTTT
cdr3_aa: CASSLEVYTGELFF

d_call: TRBD1
clone_size: .
cdr3_length: 15
v_call: TRBV11-3
j_call: TRBJ2-1
cdr3_nt: TGTGCCAGCAGCCATGGACAGGGGGCAGGCTATGAGCAGTTCTTC
cdr3_aa: CASSHGQGAGYEQFF

d_call: .
clone_size: .
cdr3_length: 14
v_call: TRBV2
j_call: TRBJ1-2
cdr3_nt: TGTGCCAGCAGTCCTAACTTCGCCGGGGCCACCTACACCTTC
cdr3_aa: CASSPNFAGATYTF

d_call: TRBD2
clone_size: once
cdr3_length: 13
v_call: TRBV29-1
j_call: TRBJ2-7
cdr3_nt: TGCAGCGGTACTAGCGGCTACTCCTACGAGCAGTACTTC
cdr3_aa: CSGTSGYSYEQYF

d_call: .
clone_size: few
cdr3_length: 20
v_call: TRBV6-1
j_call: TRBJ1-6
cdr3_nt: TGTGCCAGCAGTGAGTTTCCGGGACACTCGCTGAGCTCCTATAATTCACCCCTCCACTTT
cdr3_aa: CASSEFPGHSLSSYNSPLHF

d_call: .
clone_size: .
cdr3_length: 15
v_call: TRBV6-1
j_call: TRBJ1-2
cdr3_nt: TGTGCCAGCACTTCGGGGGCGACGGGGGACTATGGCTACACCTTC
cdr3_aa: CASTSGATGDYGYTF

d_call: .
clone_size: few
cdr3_length: 15
v_call: TRBV28
j_call: TRBJ1-2
cdr3_nt: TGTGCCAGCAGTCTATCGGGGGGCCCCTTTGGCGGCTACACCTTC
cdr3_aa: CASSLSGGPFGGYTF

d_call: .
clone_size: .
cdr3_length: 13
v_call: TRBV5-1
j_call: TRBJ1-2
cdr3_nt: TGCGCCAGCAGCTTGGGGCAGAACTATGGCTACACCTTC
cdr3_aa: CASSLGQNYGYTF

d_call: .
clone_size: .
cdr3_length: 12
v_call: TRBV5-6
j_call: TRBJ2-1
cdr3_nt: TGTGCCAGCAGCTTGGCCAGCGGGGAGCAGTTCTTC
cdr3_aa: CASSLASGEQFF

d_call: TRBD2
clone_size: few
cdr3_length: 15
v_call: TRBV27
j_call: TRBJ2-2
cdr3_nt: TGTGCCAGCAGTTTACTAGCGGGGTACACCGGGGAGCTGTTTTTT
cdr3_aa: CASSLLAGYTGELFF

d_call: TRBD2
clone_size: .
cdr3_length: 15
v_call: TRBV25-1
j_call: TRBJ2-7
cdr3_nt: TGTGCCAGCAGACCCGGGACTAGCGGCAACTACGAGCAGTACTTC
cdr3_aa: CASRPGTSGNYEQYF

d_call: .
clone_size: .
cdr3_length: 14
v_call: TRBV10-3
j_call: TRBJ2-5
cdr3_nt: TGTGCCATCAGTGATGGTGGGGGGGCAGAGACCCAGTACTTC
cdr3_aa: CAISDGGGAETQYF

d_call: .
clone_size: .
cdr3_length: 15
v_call: TRBV5-6
j_call: TRBJ1-5
cdr3_nt: TGTGCCAGCAGCAAGGACCCTGGAGGCAATCAGCCCCAGCATTTT
cdr3_aa: CASSKDPGGNQPQHF

d_call: .
clone_size: .
cdr3_length: 14
v_call: TRBV28
j_call: TRBJ2-2
cdr3_nt: TGTGCCAGCAGCCCCGGAAGGTTCTTCGGGGAGCTGTTTTTT
cdr3_aa: CASSPGRFFGELFF

d_call: .
clone_size: .
cdr3_length: 11
v_call: TRBV20-1
j_call: TRBJ2-7
cdr3_nt: TGCAGTGCCCCAGACCCCTACGAGCAGTACTTC
cdr3_aa: CSAPDPYEQYF

d_call: .
clone_size: .
cdr3_length: 15
v_call: TRBV19
j_call: TRBJ1-2
cdr3_nt: TGTGCCAGTAGTATAGTGGGGCAGGGAAACTATGGCTACACCTTC
cdr3_aa: CASSIVGQGNYGYTF

d_call: .
clone_size: .
cdr3_length: 13
v_call: TRBV29-1
j_call: TRBJ1-2
cdr3_nt: TGCAGCGTTGAGCGCAGGGATACGAATGGCTACACCTTC
cdr3_aa: CSVERRDTNGYTF

d_call: .
clone_size: .
cdr3_length: 13
v_call: TRBV14
j_call: TRBJ2-7
cdr3_nt: TGTGCCAGCAGCCTCCAGTTTGGCTACGAGCAGTACTTC
cdr3_aa: CASSLQFGYEQYF

d_call: .
clone_size: .
cdr3_length: 13
v_call: TRBV18
j_call: TRBJ2-3
cdr3_nt: TGTGCCAGCTCCCGCACCCCCACAGATACGCAGTATTTT
cdr3_aa: CASSRTPTDTQYF

d_call: TRBD2
clone_size: few
cdr3_length: 15
v_call: TRBV5-1
j_call: TRBJ2-1
cdr3_nt: TGCGCCAGCAGCTTGGCAGTAGCGGGGAACAATGAGCAGTTCTTC
cdr3_aa: CASSLAVAGNNEQFF

d_call: .
clone_size: .
cdr3_length: 12
v_call: TRBV5-1
j_call: TRBJ2-1
cdr3_nt: TGCGCCAGCAGCGGGACGGTAAATGAGCAGTTCTTC
cdr3_aa: CASSGTVNEQFF

d_call: .
clone_size: .
cdr3_length: 16
v_call: TRBV28
j_call: TRBJ1-3
cdr3_nt: TGTGCCAGCAGTTCCAACCCCAGCGTTTCTGGAAACACCATATATTTT
cdr3_aa: CASSSNPSVSGNTIYF

d_call: .
clone_size: .
cdr3_length: 15
v_call: TRBV7-9
j_call: TRBJ1-5
cdr3_nt: TGTGCCAGCAGCGGGACATTAGATAGCAATCAGCCCCAGCATTTT
cdr3_aa: CASSGTLDSNQPQHF

d_call: TRBD1
clone_size: .
cdr3_length: 14
v_call: TRBV5-1
j_call: TRBJ2-5
cdr3_nt: TGCGCCAGCAGCTCCATCGGGACAGGGGAGACCCAGTACTTC
cdr3_aa: CASSSIGTGETQYF

d_call: .
clone_size: .
cdr3_length: 15
v_call: TRBV5-1
j_call: TRBJ2-1
cdr3_nt: TGCGCCAGCAGCTTGGCAAAGGGCTCCTACAATGAGCAGTTCTTC
cdr3_aa: CASSLAKGSYNEQFF

d_call: .
clone_size: .
cdr3_length: 16
v_call: TRBV9
j_call: TRBJ2-3
cdr3_nt: TGTGCCAGCAGCGCCGGACATCAGCAGGGCCTAGATACGCAGTATTTT
cdr3_aa: CASSAGHQQGLDTQYF

d_call: .
clone_size: .
cdr3_length: 14
v_call: TRBV30
j_call: TRBJ1-4
cdr3_nt: TGTGCCTGGAGTGTACGAGAATGGGGTGAAAAACTGTTTTTT
cdr3_aa: CAWSVREWGEKLFF

d_call: .
clone_size: .
cdr3_length: 15
v_call: TRBV5-8
j_call: TRBJ1-1
cdr3_nt: TGTGCCAGCAGCTTGGCCGTTGTGGGAAGCACTGAAGCTTTCTTT
cdr3_aa: CASSLAVVGSTEAFF

d_call: TRBD2
clone_size: .
cdr3_length: 15
v_call: TRBV7-2
j_call: TRBJ2-1
cdr3_nt: TGTGCCAGCAGCTCCGAGACTAGCGGGATCCATGAGCAGTTCTTC
cdr3_aa: CASSSETSGIHEQFF

d_call: .
clone_size: once
cdr3_length: 16
v_call: TRBV19
j_call: TRBJ2-3
cdr3_nt: TGTGCCAGTAGTATAGGTACCAGCCCAAGCACAGATACGCAGTATTTT
cdr3_aa: CASSIGTSPSTDTQYF

d_call: TRBD1
clone_size: .
cdr3_length: 14
v_call: TRBV19
j_call: TRBJ1-1
cdr3_nt: TGTGCCAGTAGTATTAGCCGACAGGGGCTCGGGGCTTTCTTT
cdr3_aa: CASSISRQGLGAFF

d_call: TRBD2
clone_size: .
cdr3_length: 18
v_call: TRBV29-1
j_call: TRBJ2-7
cdr3_nt: TGCAGCGTTGAGGTGGGCCCCCCTTGGACTAGTGGCGGCTACGAGCAGTACTTC
cdr3_aa: CSVEVGPPWTSGGYEQYF

d_call: TRBD1
clone_size: .
cdr3_length: 16
v_call: TRBV7-9
j_call: TRBJ1-1
cdr3_nt: TGTGCCAGCAGCCACACAGGGGGCGCGGGTCACACTGAAGCTTTCTTT
cdr3_aa: CASSHTGGAGHTEAFF

d_call: TRBD2
clone_size: many
cdr3_length: 18
v_call: TRBV25-1
j_call: TRBJ2-7
cdr3_nt: TGTGCCAGCAGTGAGAAGACTAGCGGGAGTTGGGGGGTCTACGAGCAGTACTTC
cdr3_aa: CASSEKTSGSWGVYEQYF

d_call: .
clone_size: .
cdr3_length: 17
v_call: TRBV28
j_call: TRBJ2-7
cdr3_nt: TGTGCCAGCAGTTCCGGGGCGTTGAGACGTGGGTCCTACGAGCAGTACTTC
cdr3_aa: CASSSGALRRGSYEQYF

d_call: .
clone_size: .
cdr3_length: 16
v_call: TRBV27
j_call: TRBJ1-5
cdr3_nt: TGTGCCAGCAGATGGGGGGGGAGCGGTAGCAATCAGCCCCAGCATTTT
cdr3_aa: CASRWGGSGSNQPQHF

d_call: .
clone_size: .
cdr3_length: 15
v_call: TRBV6-6
j_call: TRBJ1-3
cdr3_nt: TGTGCCAGCAGTTCCGGGCCCGGCGGGGGAAACACCATATATTTT
cdr3_aa: CASSSGPGGGNTIYF

d_call: .
clone_size: .
cdr3_length: 14
v_call: TRBV9
j_call: TRBJ2-1
cdr3_nt: TGTGCCAGCAGCGGACCTGCGGAGGACAATGAGCAGTTCTTC
cdr3_aa: CASSGPAEDNEQFF

d_call: .
clone_size: .
cdr3_length: 13
v_call: TRBV19
j_call: TRBJ1-6
cdr3_nt: TGTGCCGCCGGGGAGGGTAAGAATTCACCCCTCCACTTT
cdr3_aa: CAAGEGKNSPLHF

d_call: TRBD1
clone_size: .
cdr3_length: 14
v_call: TRBV5-8
j_call: TRBJ2-7
cdr3_nt: TGTGCCAGCAGCTTGGGACAGGGTCTCTACGAGCAGTACTTC
cdr3_aa: CASSLGQGLYEQYF

d_call: TRBD2
clone_size: few
cdr3_length: 15
v_call: TRBV5-1
j_call: TRBJ2-1
cdr3_nt: TGCGCCAGCAGCCAGAGCGGGAGCTCCTACAATGAGCAGTTCTTC
cdr3_aa: CASSQSGSSYNEQFF